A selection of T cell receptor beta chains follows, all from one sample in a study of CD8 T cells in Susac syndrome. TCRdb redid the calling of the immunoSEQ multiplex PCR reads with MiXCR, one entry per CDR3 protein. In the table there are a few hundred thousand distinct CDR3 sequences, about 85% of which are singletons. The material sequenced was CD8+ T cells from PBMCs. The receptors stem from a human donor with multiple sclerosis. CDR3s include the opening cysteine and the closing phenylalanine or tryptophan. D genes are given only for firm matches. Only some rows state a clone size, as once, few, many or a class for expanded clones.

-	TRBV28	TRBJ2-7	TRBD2	TGTGCCAGCAGTTCAACGCGACACTTAGCGGGGCCCTACGAGCAGTACTTC	CASSSTRHLAGPYEQYF
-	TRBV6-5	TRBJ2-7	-	TGTGCCAGCAGTTACGCCTTTGACGACAGGTTGTCCTACGAGCAGTACTTC	CASSYAFDDRLSYEQYF
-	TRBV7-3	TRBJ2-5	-	TGTGCCAGCAGCCCTCGAGGGACTCAAGAGACCCAGTACTTC	CASSPRGTQETQYF
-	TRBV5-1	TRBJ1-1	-	TGCGCCAGCAGCTTGGCCGTAGGGCCTGAAGCTTTCTTT	CASSLAVGPEAFF
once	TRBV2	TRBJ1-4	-	TGTGCCAGCAGACCGGGACTCTCGGAAAAACTGTTTTTT	CASRPGLSEKLFF
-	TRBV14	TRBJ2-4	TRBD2	TGTGCCAGCAGCCAAGTGGGGGGGAGCATTCAGTACTTC	CASSQVGGSIQYF
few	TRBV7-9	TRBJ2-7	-	TGTGCCAGCAGTCAGGACGCGAGTTCCTACGAGCAGTACTTC	CASSQDASSYEQYF
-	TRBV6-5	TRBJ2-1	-	TGTGCCAGCAGTTACCTCTTCGGTGAGCAGTTCTTC	CASSYLFGEQFF
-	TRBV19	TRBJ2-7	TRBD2	TGTGCCAGCGAGGCGGGGGACTACGAGCAGTACTTC	CASEAGDYEQYF
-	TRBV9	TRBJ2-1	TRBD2	TGTGCCAGCAGCGCGGGGTGGGGGACTAGCGGGATTAATGAGCAGTTCTTC	CASSAGWGTSGINEQFF
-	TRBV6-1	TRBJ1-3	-	TGTGCCAGCAGCCCCGCCAACCTTGGAAACACCATATATTTT	CASSPANLGNTIYF
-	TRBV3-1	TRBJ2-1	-	TGTGCCAGCAGCCAAATGAGGGCTAGCGCGTACAATGAGCAGTTCTTC	CASSQMRASAYNEQFF
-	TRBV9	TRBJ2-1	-	TGTGCCAGCAGCGTAGGGGAGAGCTCCTACAATGAGCAGTTCTTC	CASSVGESSYNEQFF
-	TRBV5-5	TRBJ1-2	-	TGTGCCAGCAGCTTGGACGGAGGTGGCTACACCTTC	CASSLDGGGYTF
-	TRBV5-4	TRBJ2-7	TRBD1	TGTGCCAGCAGCTTTTGGCCAGGGACAGGGGCCCCCTACGAGCAGTACTTC	CASSFWPGTGAPYEQYF
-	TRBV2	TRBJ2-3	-	-	CASRGLAGGPSVSDTQYF
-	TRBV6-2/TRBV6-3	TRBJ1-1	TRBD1	TGTGCCAGCAGAAGGGGGCACATTGAAGCTTTCTTT	CASRRGHIEAFF
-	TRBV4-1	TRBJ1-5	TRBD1	TGCGCCAGCAGCCCCCAGGGGGGCGGATATAGCAATCAGCCCCAGCATTTT	CASSPQGGGYSNQPQHF
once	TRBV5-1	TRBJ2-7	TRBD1	TGCGCCAGCAGCCGGACCGGGACAGGAGTCTACGAGCAGTACTTC	CASSRTGTGVYEQYF
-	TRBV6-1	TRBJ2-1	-	TGTGCCAGCAGTCCCAGGATGAGCGGCAATGAGCAGTTCTTC	CASSPRMSGNEQFF
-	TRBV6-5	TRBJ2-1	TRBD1	TGTGCCAGCAGTTATGGGCAGGGGGCCTACAATGAGCAGTTCTTC	CASSYGQGAYNEQFF
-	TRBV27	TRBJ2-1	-	TGTGCCAGCAGTTTGATCGGAAACAATGAGCAGTTCTTC	CASSLIGNNEQFF
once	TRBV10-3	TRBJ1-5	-	TGTGCCATCAGAGAGACGGAAAATCAGCCCCAGCATTTT	CAIRETENQPQHF
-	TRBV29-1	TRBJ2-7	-	TGCAGCGTTGAGCAGGGCGAGCAGTACTTC	CSVEQGEQYF
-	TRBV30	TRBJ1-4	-	TGTGCCTCGGACGACGAACAAAGAAATGAAAAACTGTTTTTT	CASDDEQRNEKLFF